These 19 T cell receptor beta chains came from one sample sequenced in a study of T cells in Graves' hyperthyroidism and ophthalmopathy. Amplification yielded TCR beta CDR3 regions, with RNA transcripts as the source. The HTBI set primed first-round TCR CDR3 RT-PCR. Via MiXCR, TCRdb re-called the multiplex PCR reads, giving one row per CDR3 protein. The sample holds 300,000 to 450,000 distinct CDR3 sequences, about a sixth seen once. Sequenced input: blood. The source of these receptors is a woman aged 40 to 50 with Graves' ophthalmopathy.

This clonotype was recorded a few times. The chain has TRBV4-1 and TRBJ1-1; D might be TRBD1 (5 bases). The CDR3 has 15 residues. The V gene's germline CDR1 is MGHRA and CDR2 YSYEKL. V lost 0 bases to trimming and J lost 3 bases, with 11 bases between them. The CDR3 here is CASSQDPLGDTEAFF. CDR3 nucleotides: TGCGCCAGCAGCCAAGACCCCCTGGGGGACACTGAAGCTTTCTTT.

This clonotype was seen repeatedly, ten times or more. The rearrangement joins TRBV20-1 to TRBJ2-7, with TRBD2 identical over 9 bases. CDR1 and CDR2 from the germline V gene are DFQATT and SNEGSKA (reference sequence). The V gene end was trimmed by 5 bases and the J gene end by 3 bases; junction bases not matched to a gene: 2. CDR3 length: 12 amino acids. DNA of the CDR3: TGCAGTGCTGCGGGAGGGCTCTACGAGCAGTACTTC. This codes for CSAAGGLYEQYF.

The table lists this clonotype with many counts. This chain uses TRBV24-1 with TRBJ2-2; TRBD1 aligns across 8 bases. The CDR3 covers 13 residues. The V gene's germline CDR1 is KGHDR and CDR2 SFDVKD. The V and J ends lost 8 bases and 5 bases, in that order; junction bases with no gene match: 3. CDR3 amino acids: CATKTGVTGELFF. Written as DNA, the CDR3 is TGTGCCACCAAGACAGGGGTGACCGGGGAGCTGTTTTTT.

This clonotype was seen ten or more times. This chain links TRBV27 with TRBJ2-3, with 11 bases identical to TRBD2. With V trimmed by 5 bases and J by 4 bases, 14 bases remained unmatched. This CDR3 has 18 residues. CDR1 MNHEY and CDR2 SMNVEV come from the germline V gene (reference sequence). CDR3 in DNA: TGTGCCAGCAGTCCCCTCCGACTGACTAGCGGGACGTCAGATACGCAGTATTTT. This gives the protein CASSPLRLTSGTSDTQYF.

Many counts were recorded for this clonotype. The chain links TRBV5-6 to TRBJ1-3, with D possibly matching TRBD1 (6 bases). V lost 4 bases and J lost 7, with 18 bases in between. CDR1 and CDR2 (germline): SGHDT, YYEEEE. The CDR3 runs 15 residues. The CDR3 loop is CASSLAPGGENTIYF. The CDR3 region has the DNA TGTGCCAGCAGCCTGGCTCCCGGGGGCGAGAACACCATATATTTT.

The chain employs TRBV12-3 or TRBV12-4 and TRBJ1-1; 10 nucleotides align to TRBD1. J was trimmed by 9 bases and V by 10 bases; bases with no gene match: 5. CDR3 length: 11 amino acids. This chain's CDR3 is CATRQGAKAFF. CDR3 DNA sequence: TGTGCCACCAGACAGGGGGCGAAAGCTTTCTTT.

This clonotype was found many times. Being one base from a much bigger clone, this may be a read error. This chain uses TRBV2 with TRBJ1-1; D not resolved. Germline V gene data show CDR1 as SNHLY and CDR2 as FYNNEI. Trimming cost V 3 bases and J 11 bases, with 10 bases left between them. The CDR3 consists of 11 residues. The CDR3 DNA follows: TGTGCCAGCAGTGACGCCCGGGCGGCTTTCTTT. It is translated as CASSDARAAFF. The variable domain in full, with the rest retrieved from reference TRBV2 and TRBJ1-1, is EPEVTQTPSHQVTQMGQEVILRCVPISNHLYFYWYRQILGQKVEFLVSFYNNEISEKSEIFDDQFSVERPDGSNFTLKIRSTKLEDSAMYFCASSDARAAFFGQGTRLTVV.

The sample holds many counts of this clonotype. CDR3 sequence: CASRDSGWSGANVLTF. CDR3 in DNA: TGTGCCAGCAGGGATTCGGGGTGGTCCGGGGCCAACGTCCTGACTTTC. The chain links TRBV28 to TRBJ2-6, with a weak D call TRBD2 (5 bases). The CDR3 spans 16 residues. The V and J ends lost 6 bases and 4 bases respectively, with 16 bases between them. Germline loops: CDR1 MDHEN, CDR2 SYDVKM.

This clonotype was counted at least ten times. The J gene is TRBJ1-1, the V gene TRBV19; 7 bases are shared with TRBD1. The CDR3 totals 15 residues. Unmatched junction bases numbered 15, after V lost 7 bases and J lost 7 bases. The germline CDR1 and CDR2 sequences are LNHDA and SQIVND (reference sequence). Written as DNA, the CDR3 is TGTGCCAGTAAAACAGGGGAGCGCCACGCGGATGAAGCTTTCTTT. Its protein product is CASKTGERHADEAFF.

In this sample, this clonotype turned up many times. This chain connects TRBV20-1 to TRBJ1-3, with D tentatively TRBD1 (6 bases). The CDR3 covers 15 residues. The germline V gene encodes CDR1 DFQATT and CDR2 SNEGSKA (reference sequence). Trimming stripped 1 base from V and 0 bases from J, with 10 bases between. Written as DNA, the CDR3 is TGCAGTGCTAGAGTCGGGACATTCTCTGGAAACACCATATATTTT. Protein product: CSARVGTFSGNTIYF.

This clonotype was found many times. CDR3 protein: CATSRGQGNEKLFF. The CDR3 coding sequence is TGTGCCACCAGCAGAGGGCAGGGAAATGAAAAACTGTTTTTT. This chain links TRBV15 with TRBJ1-4, with D perhaps TRBD1 (5 bases). V was cut by 1 base and J by 5 bases, with 8 bases left in between. This CDR3 comprises 14 residues. Germline loops: CDR1 LNHNV, CDR2 YYDKDF (reference sequence).

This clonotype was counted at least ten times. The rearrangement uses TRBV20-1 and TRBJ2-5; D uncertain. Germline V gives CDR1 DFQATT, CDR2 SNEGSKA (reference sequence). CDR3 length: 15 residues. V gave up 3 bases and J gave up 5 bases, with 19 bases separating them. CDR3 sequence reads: CSASSSSGYAETQYF. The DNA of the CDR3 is TGCAGTGCTAGCTCTTCGTCGGGTTACGCCGAGACCCAGTACTTC.

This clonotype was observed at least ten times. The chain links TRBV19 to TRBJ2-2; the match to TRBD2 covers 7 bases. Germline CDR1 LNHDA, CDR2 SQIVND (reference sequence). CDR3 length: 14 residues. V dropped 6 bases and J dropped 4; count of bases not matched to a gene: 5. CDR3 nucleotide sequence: TGTGCCAGTAGAAGGCCGGGGGGCACCGGGGAGCTGTTTTTT. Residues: CASRRPGGTGELFF.

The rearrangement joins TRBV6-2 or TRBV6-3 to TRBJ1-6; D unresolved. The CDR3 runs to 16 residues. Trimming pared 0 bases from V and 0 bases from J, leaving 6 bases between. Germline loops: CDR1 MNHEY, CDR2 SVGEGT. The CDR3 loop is CASSYSKSSYNSPLHF. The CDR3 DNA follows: TGTGCCAGCAGTTACTCGAAGAGCTCCTATAATTCACCCCTCCACTTT.

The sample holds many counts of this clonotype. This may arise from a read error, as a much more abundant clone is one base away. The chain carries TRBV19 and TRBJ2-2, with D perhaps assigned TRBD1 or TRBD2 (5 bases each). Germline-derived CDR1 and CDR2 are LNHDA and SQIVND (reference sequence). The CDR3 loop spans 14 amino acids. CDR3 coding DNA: TGTGCCAGTATGGTTGGGGGTAACACCGGGGAGCTGCTTTTT. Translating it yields CASMVGGNTGELLF.

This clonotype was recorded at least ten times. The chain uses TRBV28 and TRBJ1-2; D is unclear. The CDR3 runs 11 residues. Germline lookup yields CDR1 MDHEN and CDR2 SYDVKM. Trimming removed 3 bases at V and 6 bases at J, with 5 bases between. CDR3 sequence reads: CASSLTNGYTF. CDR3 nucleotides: TGTGCCAGCAGTTTGACGAATGGCTACACCTTC.

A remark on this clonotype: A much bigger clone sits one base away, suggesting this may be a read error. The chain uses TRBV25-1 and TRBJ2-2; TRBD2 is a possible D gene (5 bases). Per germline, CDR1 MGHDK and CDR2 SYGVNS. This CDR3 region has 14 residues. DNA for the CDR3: TGTGCCAGCAGGGGCATGGGGAACACCGGGGAGCAGTTTTTT. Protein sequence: CASRGMGNTGEQFF.

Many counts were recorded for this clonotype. The CDR3 reads CASSQDDRVATEAFF. For the CDR3, the DNA is TGCGCCAGCAGCCAAGACGACAGGGTCGCGACTGAAGCTTTCTTT. This sequence joins TRBV4-3 and TRBJ1-1, with 7 bases identical to TRBD1. Per the germline V gene, CDR1 is LGHNA and CDR2 is YSLEER. Germline trimming cut 0 bases from V and 5 bases from J; bases unmatched to any gene: 6. CDR3 length equals 15 residues.

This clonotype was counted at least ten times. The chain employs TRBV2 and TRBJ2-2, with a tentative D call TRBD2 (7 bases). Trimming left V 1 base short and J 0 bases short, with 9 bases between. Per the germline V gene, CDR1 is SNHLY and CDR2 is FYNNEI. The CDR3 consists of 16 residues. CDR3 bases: TGTGCCAGCAGTGAAGGGGGGGGCGCGAACACCGGGGAGCTGTTTTTT. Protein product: CASSEGGGANTGELFF.